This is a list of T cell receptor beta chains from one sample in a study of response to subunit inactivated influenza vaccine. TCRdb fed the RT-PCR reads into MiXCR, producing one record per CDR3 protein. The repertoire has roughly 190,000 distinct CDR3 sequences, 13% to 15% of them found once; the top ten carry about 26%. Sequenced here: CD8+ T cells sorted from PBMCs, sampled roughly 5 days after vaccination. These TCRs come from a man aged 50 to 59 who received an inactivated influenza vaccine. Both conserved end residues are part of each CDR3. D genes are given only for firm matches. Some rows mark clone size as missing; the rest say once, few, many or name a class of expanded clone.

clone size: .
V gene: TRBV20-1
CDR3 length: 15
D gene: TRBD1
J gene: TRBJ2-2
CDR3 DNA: TGCAGTGCTCCGGACAGGACCTCTCCCACCGGGGAGCTGTTTTTT
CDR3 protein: CSAPDRTSPTGELFF

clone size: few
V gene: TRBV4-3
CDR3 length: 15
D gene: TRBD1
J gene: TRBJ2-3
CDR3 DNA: TGCGCCAGCAGCCATAGGACAGGGCTGGTGGATACGCAGTATTTT
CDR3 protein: CASSHRTGLVDTQYF

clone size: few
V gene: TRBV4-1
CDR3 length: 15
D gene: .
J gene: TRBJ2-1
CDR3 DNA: TGCGCCAGCAGCCAAGGGTTGGAGGGCCTAAGTGAGCAGTTCTTC
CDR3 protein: CASSQGLEGLSEQFF

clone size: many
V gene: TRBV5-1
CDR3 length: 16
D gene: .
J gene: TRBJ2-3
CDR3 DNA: TGCGCCAGCAGCTTGGTGAGCCAGGGGTTCACAGATACGCAGTATTTT
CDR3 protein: CASSLVSQGFTDTQYF

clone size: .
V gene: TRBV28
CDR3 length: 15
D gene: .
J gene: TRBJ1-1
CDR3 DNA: TGTGCCAGCAGTTTATACGGAGACCCTAACACTGAAGCTTTCTTT
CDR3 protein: CASSLYGDPNTEAFF

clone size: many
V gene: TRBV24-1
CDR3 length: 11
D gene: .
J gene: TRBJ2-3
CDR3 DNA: TGTGCCACCGAAGGGGGAGATACGCAGTATTTT
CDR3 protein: CATEGGDTQYF

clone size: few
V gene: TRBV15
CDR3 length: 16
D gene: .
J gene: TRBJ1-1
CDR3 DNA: TGTGCCACCAGCAGAGATAGGGGGATCTCACGCTGGGAAGCTTTCTTT
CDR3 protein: CATSRDRGISRWEAFF

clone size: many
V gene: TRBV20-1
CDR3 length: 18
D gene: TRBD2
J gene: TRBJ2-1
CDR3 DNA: TGCAGTGCTAGTTATGATCCTAGCGGGAGGGTTAAGGACAATGAGCAGTTCTTC
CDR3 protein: CSASYDPSGRVKDNEQFF

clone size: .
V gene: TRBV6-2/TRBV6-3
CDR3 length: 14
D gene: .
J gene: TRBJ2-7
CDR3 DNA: TGTGCCAGCAGTTACCGGCTACCTCCCTACGAGCAGTACTTC
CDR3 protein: CASSYRLPPYEQYF

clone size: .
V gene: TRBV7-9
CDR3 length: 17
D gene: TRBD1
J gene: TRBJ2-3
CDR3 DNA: TGTGCCAGCAGTCCCCCTGGGGCAGGGGGCGGCACAGATACGCAGTATTTT
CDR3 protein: CASSPPGAGGGTDTQYF

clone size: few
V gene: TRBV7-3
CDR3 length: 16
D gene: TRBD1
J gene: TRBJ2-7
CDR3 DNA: TGTGCCAGCAGCTTCCGGGGACAGGGGGAAACCTACGAGCAGTACTTC
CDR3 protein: CASSFRGQGETYEQYF

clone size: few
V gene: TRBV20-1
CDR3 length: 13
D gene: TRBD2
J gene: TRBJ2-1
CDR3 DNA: TGCAGTGCTTCAATAGCGGGGGACAATGAGCAGTTCTTC
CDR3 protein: CSASIAGDNEQFF

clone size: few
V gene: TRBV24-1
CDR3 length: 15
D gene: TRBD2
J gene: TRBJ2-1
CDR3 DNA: TGTGCCACTAGTCTCGGGACTAGCGGGGGCAATGAGCAGTTCTTC
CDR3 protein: CATSLGTSGGNEQFF

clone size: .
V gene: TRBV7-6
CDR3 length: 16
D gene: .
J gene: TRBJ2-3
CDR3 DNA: TGTGCCAGCAGCCCCGTAATCTGGGGTAGCACAGATACGCAGTATTTT
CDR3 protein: CASSPVIWGSTDTQYF

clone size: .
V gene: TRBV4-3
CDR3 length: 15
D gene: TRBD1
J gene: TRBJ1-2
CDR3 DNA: TGCGCCAGCAGAGGAAAGAGGGGGCAAGGCTATGGCTACACCTTC
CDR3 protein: CASRGKRGQGYGYTF

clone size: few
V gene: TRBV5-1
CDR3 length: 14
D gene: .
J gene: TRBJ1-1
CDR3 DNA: TGCGCCAGCAGCTTGGACGGTTTGAACACTGAAGCTTTCTTT
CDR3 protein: CASSLDGLNTEAFF

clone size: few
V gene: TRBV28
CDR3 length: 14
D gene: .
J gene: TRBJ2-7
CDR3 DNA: TGTGCCAGCAGTTTATTGCTAGAACCCTACGAGCAGTACTTC
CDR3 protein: CASSLLLEPYEQYF

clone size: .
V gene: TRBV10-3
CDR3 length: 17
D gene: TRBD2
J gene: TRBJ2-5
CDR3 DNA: TGTGCCATCAGTGCGGGACTAGCGGGAGCAGATCAAGAGACCCAGTACTTC
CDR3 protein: CAISAGLAGADQETQYF

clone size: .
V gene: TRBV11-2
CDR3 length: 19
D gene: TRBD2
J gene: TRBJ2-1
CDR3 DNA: TGTGCCAGCAGCTTAGACTCAATTCTAGCGGGAGGTTCCTACAATGAGCAGTTCTTC
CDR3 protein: CASSLDSILAGGSYNEQFF

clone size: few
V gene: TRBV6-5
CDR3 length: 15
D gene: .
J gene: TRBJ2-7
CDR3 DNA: TGTGCCAGCAGTTACTCGACAACAGGGTCCTACGAGCAGTACTTC
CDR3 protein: CASSYSTTGSYEQYF

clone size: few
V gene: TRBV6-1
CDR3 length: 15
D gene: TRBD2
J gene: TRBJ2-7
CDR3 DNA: TGTGCCAGCGGATTCATACTAGCGTCGATCGGCGAGCAGTACTTC
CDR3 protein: CASGFILASIGEQYF

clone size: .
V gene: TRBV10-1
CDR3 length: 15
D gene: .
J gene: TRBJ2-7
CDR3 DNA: TGCGCCAGCAGTGAAACCGCGGGGGCCGCCTACGAGCAGTACTTC
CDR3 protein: CASSETAGAAYEQYF

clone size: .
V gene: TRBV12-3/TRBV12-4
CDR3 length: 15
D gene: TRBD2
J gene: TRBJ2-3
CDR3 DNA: TGTGCCAGCAGCGCCCGACTAGCGGAGCGAGATACGCAGTATTTT
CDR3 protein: CASSARLAERDTQYF

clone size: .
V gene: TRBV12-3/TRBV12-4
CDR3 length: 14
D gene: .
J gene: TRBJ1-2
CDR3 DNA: TGTGCCAGCAGTTTGGGTCGCCTAAGCTATGGCTACACCTTC
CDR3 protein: CASSLGRLSYGYTF

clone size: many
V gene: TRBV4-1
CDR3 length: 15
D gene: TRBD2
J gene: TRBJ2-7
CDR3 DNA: TGCGCCAGCAGCCAAGATGATGGGGGGGCCTACGAGCAGTACTTC
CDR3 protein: CASSQDDGGAYEQYF

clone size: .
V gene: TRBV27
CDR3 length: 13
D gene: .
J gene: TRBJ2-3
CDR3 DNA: TGTGCCAGCAGTTCAGCCCCTGGAGATACGCAGTATTTT
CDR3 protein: CASSSAPGDTQYF

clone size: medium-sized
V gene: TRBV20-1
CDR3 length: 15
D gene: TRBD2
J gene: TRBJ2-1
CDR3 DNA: TGCAGTGCTAGAGACGGGACTAGCGGGAACAATGAGCAGTTCTTC
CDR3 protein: CSARDGTSGNNEQFF

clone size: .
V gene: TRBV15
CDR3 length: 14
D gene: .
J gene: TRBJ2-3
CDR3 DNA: TGTGCCACCAGCAACACCTTGGAGTCGGGTACGCAGTATTTT
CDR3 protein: CATSNTLESGTQYF

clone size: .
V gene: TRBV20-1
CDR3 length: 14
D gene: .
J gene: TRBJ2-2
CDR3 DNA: TGCAGTGCTAGCGACTACCGGGAGACCGGGGAGCTGTTTTTT
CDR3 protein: CSASDYRETGELFF

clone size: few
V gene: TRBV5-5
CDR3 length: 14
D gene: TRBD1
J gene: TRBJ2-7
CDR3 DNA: TGTGCCAGCAGGACCGGGACAGGACCCTACGAGCAGTACTTC
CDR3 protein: CASRTGTGPYEQYF

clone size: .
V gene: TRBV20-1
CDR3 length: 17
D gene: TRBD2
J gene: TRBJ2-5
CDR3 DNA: TGCAGTGCTAGAGATTTTAGAACTAGCGGGGATCCGGAGACCCAGTACTTC
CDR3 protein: CSARDFRTSGDPETQYF

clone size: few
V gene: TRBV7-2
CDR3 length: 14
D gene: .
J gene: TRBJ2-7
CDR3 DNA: TGTGCCAGCAGCCTTTGGGCAGGCTTTTACGAGCAGTACTTC
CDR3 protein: CASSLWAGFYEQYF